Shown below are 20 T cell receptor beta chains from a single sample sequenced in a study of T-cell reconstitution after alpha-beta-depleted transplantation in children. Unique molecular identifiers were used in preparing the TCRbeta library. TCRdb reprocessed the PCR reads with MiXCR, giving one entry per CDR3 protein. The sample contains about 600,000 distinct CDR3 sequences, roughly a tenth of which appear only once. The input for sequencing was PBMCs from the stem cell graft donor, taken from the stem cell graft. The receptors derive from a human donor who donated a stem cell graft to a child with acute myeloid leukemia.

This chain connects TRBV5-1 to TRBJ2-2; TRBD2 aligns across 11 bases. Trimming removed 4 bases from V and 0 bases from J; junction bases left unmatched: 14. The CDR3 has 20 residues. From germline, CDR1 is SGHRS and CDR2 YFSETQ. The chain's CDR3 is CASSRIRLAGPTANTGELFF. The DNA of the CDR3 is TGCGCCAGCAGCCGTATTCGACTAGCGGGGCCGACTGCGAACACCGGGGAGCTGTTTTTT. Together with reference TRBV5-1 and TRBJ2-2, the CDR3 gives the full variable domain: KAGVTQTPRYLIKTRGQQVTLSCSPISGHRSVSWYQQTPGQGLQFLFEYFSETQRNKGNFPGRFSGRQFSNSRSEMNVSTLELGDSALYLCASSRIRLAGPTANTGELFFGEGSRLTVL.

The genes are TRBV2 and TRBJ2-1; 7 bases fit TRBD2. The length of the CDR3 is 16 residues. The V segment lost 1 base and the J segment 5 bases; nucleotides outside the gene matches: 8. Germline loops: CDR1 SNHLY, CDR2 FYNNEI. The CDR3 nucleotides read TGTGCCAGCAGTGAAGGGTGGGCGGGAGAGAACAATGAGCAGTTCTTC. Its translation: CASSEGWAGENNEQFF.

This chain connects TRBV20-1 to TRBJ2-7; D is ambiguous. Trimming stripped 3 bases from V and 2 bases from J, with 14 bases between. The CDR3 is made up of 14 amino acids. From germline, CDR1 is DFQATT and CDR2 SNEGSKA (reference sequence). CDR3 sequence: CSARVFRVPYEQYF. CDR3 bases: TGCAGTGCTAGGGTATTTCGGGTCCCCTACGAGCAGTACTTC.

At least ten counts were recorded for this clonotype. J is TRBJ1-6 and V is TRBV12-3 or TRBV12-4; 9 bases match TRBD1. The CDR3 has 14 residues. Trimming at V came to 6 bases and at J to 10 bases, leaving 7 bases not matched to a gene. The CDR3 bases are TGTGCCAGCAGCTTTCGGACAGGGGCATCACCCCTCCACTTT. Protein product: CASSFRTGASPLHF.

The table lists this clonotype with a few counts. The chain recombines TRBV5-4 with TRBJ2-7; D possibly uses TRBD1 or TRBD2 (5 bases each). This CDR3 contains 14 residues. Germline CDR1 reads SGHNT; CDR2 reads YYREEE (reference sequence). Trimming removed 0 bases at V and 2 bases at J, with 9 bases between. The CDR3 protein is CASSLDQGAYEQYF. CDR3 nucleotide sequence: TGTGCCAGCAGCTTGGATCAGGGAGCCTACGAGCAGTACTTC.

The chain recombines TRBV18 with TRBJ2-3; 8 positions match TRBD2. The CDR3 length is 18 residues. CDR1 and CDR2 from the germline V gene are KGHSH and LQKENI. J gave up 3 bases and V 3 bases, and 14 bases lay outside the gene matches. CDR3 amino acids: CASSPLGRSGSLTDTQYF. The DNA for the CDR3 is TGTGCCAGCTCACCCCTTGGGCGGAGCGGGAGCCTTACAGATACGCAGTATTTT. Supplemented by reference TRBV18 and TRBJ2-3, the full variable domain reads NAGVMQNPRHLVRRRGQEARLRCSPMKGHSHVYWYRQLPEEGLKFMVYLQKENIIDESGMPKERFSAEFPKEGPSILRIQQVVRGDSAAYFCASSPLGRSGSLTDTQYFGPGTRLTVL.

This clonotype is medium-sized (0.01 to 0.1%) in the sample. This rearrangement joins TRBV7-3 to TRBJ1-2; D is unclear. Trimming left V 0 bases short and J 0 bases short, with 8 bases between. This CDR3 has 15 residues. From germline, CDR1 is SGHTA and CDR2 FQGTGA. CDR3 bases: TGTGCCAGCAGCTTAACGGCCGGGTCTAACTATGGCTACACCTTC. It encodes CASSLTAGSNYGYTF.

This clonotype showed up many times. The V gene is TRBV7-9, the J gene TRBJ2-1; D perhaps matches TRBD1 (6 bases). CDR1 is SEHNR, CDR2 FQNEAQ, per germline (reference sequence). This CDR3 is built from 16 residues. V was cut by 5 bases and J by 0 bases, with 14 bases left in between. DNA for the CDR3: TGTGCCAGCAGCGCCACAGGGTTTAGCTCCTACAATGAGCAGTTCTTC. Translated, it gives CASSATGFSSYNEQFF.

In this sample, this clonotype turned up once. The chain combines TRBV7-9 with TRBJ2-5; D may correspond to TRBD1 or TRBD2 (5 bases each). The CDR3 has 13 amino acids. The V and J ends lost 7 bases and 5 bases respectively, with 14 bases between them. Germline V gene data show CDR1 as SEHNR and CDR2 as FQNEAQ (reference sequence). The CDR3 reads CASMTGRVETQYF. CDR3 nucleotide sequence: TGTGCCAGCATGACGGGGCGGGTCGAGACCCAGTACTTC.

This chain's CDR3 is CASSLATAGPANEQFF. CDR3 nucleotide sequence: TGTGCCAGCAGCTTAGCTACAGCGGGACCGGCCAATGAGCAGTTCTTC. The rearrangement joins TRBV7-2 to TRBJ2-1; 7 nucleotides align to TRBD2. Looked up from germline, CDR1 is SGHTA and CDR2 is FQGNSA. CDR3 length equals 16 residues. V shed 0 bases, J shed 6 bases, and the junction held 8 bases outside the gene matches. The full variable domain, with the rest looked up from reference TRBV7-2 and TRBJ2-1, is GAGVSQSPSNKVTEKGKDVELRCDPISGHTALYWYRQSLGQGLEFLIYFQGNSAPDKSGLPSDRFSAERTGGSVSTLTIQRTQQEDSAVYLCASSLATAGPANEQFFGPGTRLTVL.

This clonotype was detected ten times or more. This chain links TRBV24-1 with TRBJ1-5; 9 positions match TRBD1. Losses at the gene ends were 5 bases for V and 5 bases for J; bases not matched to a gene: 3. Germline V gives CDR1 KGHDR, CDR2 SFDVKD. This CDR3 comprises 14 residues. CDR3 nucleotides: TGTGCCACCAGTGGGGACAGGGACTATCAGCCCCAGCATTTT. Protein: CATSGDRDYQPQHF.

The CDR3 spells CAIKGRADTQYF. The CDR3 coding sequence is TGTGCCATCAAGGGGCGGGCCGATACGCAGTATTTT. This chain joins TRBV10-3 and TRBJ2-3; D might be TRBD1 or TRBD2, each matching 5 bases. CDR3 length equals 12 residues. V was pared by 7 bases and J by 6 bases, with 11 bases between. Germline V gene data show CDR1 as ENHRY and CDR2 as SYGVKD.

V gene TRBV28 combines with J gene TRBJ2-7; TRBD1 is a possible D gene (6 bases). The CDR3 has 13 residues. Trimming pared 6 bases from V and 2 bases from J, leaving 11 bases between. Germline CDR1 and CDR2: MDHEN and SYDVKM. This chain's CDR3 is CASSLGAAYEQYF. CDR3 sequence (DNA): TGTGCCAGCAGCTTGGGGGCTGCCTACGAGCAGTACTTC.

This clonotype was seen a handful of times. V is TRBV11-2 and J is TRBJ2-7; 10 nucleotides align to TRBD2. The CDR3 is made up of 19 amino acids. Germline CDR1 and CDR2: SGHAT and FQNNGV. Trimming cost V 5 bases and J 1 base; bases outside gene matches: 17. The CDR3 DNA follows: TGTGCCAGCAGCATGACCGGTAGTAGCGGGAGGACGATTTCCTACGAGCAGTACTTC. This translates into CASSMTGSSGRTISYEQYF.

Many counts were recorded for this clonotype. V usage is TRBV20-1 and J usage is TRBJ2-3; D remains unclear. The CDR3 extends over 13 amino acids. Germline V gene data show CDR1 as DFQATT and CDR2 as SNEGSKA (reference sequence). V lost 1 base and J 4 bases, leaving 9 bases between the germline ends. The CDR3 is CSARAISADTQYF. The CDR3 bases are TGCAGTGCTAGAGCTATTAGTGCAGATACGCAGTATTTT.

This clonotype was counted only a few times. The chain recombines TRBV6-2 or TRBV6-3 with TRBJ1-6; no definite D call. Looked up from germline, CDR1 is MNHEY and CDR2 is SVGEGT. The CDR3 is 14 amino acids. Trimming pared 7 bases from V and 0 bases from J, leaving 7 bases between. CDR3 nucleotide sequence: TGTGCCAGCACCTCGGGCTCCTATAATTCACCCCTCCACTTT. Translation gives CASTSGSYNSPLHF.

The sample holds a few counts of this clonotype. The genes are TRBV15 and TRBJ1-3; D gene unclear. The CDR3 spans 16 residues. V was shortened by 3 bases and J by 0 bases, with 12 bases between the two germline ends. Germline CDR1 LNHNV, CDR2 YYDKDF (reference sequence). CDR3 in DNA: TGTGCCACCAGCAGGCCGGGAACTCCCTCTGGAAACACCATATATTTT. It yields the protein CATSRPGTPSGNTIYF.

To note about this clonotype: The CDR3 carries no conserved terminal phenylalanine or tryptophan, so it likely arises from a read error. The chain recombines TRBV29-1 with TRBJ1-3; no clear D. This CDR3 comprises 15 residues. Germline CDR1 reads SQVTM; CDR2 reads ANQGSEA. V was shortened by 2 bases and J by 0 bases, with 11 bases between the two germline ends. CDR3 in DNA: TGCAGCGTTGAATGGTACGGAGACTCTGGAAACACCATATATTCT. Its protein product is CSVEWYGDSGNTIYS.

This clonotype is a singleton in its sample. The chain carries TRBV30 and TRBJ2-1; 12 bases line up with TRBD2. CDR3 size: 15 residues. The J segment lost 5 bases and the V segment lost 5 bases, leaving 7 bases of the junction unmatched. Looked up from germline, CDR1 is GTSNPN and CDR2 is SVGIG (reference sequence). In nucleotides, the CDR3 is TGTGCCTGGGACCGACTAGCGGGAGCTAACAATGAGCAGTTCTTC. Protein product: CAWDRLAGANNEQFF.

This clonotype appeared a few times. CDR3 DNA sequence: TGTGCCAGCAGGCTACACGGGACTAGCGGGACCGGTGAGCAGTTCTTC. Encoded protein: CASRLHGTSGTGEQFF. The rearrangement joins TRBV12-3 or TRBV12-4 to TRBJ2-1, with TRBD2 matching over 13 bases. The CDR3 runs 16 residues. V shed 6 bases and J 9 bases; nucleotides not matched to a gene: 11.